The 28 T cell receptor beta chains in this list originate from one sample, sequenced in a study of cytomegalovirus exposure and HLA in healthy donors. PCR amplification relied on 60 Vbeta primers (plus 13 Jbeta primers). This table comes from immunoSEQ multiplex PCR, and its TCRdb copy is limited to in-frame clones, with some not included. The table lists approximately 200,000 clones, about 77% of them singletons, with 4% to 5% in the top ten. What was sequenced was PBMCs. These TCRs come from a young man in good health and CMV-seropositive.

The chain couples TRBV7-9 to TRBJ2-4; tentative D call: TRBD1 (7 bases). The V end lost 2 bases, the J end lost 3 bases, and 17 bases lay between the germline ends. The germline V gene has CDR1 SEHNR and CDR2 FQNEAQ (reference sequence). This CDR3 is 17 amino acids long. For the CDR3, the DNA is TGTGCCAGCAGCTTACTGTTGAACAGGGGAGGCAAAAACATTCAGTACTTC. The encoded protein is CASSLLLNRGGKNIQYF.

The chain carries TRBV4-3 and TRBJ2-7, with TRBD1 matching over 7 bases. V shed 0 bases and J 6 bases; nucleotides not matched to a gene: 20. This CDR3 is 19 amino acids long. Per the germline V gene, CDR1 is LGHNA and CDR2 is YSLEER. The CDR3 sequence: CASSQDSDRGTVVRGEQYF. The DNA of the CDR3 is TGCGCCAGCAGCCAAGATTCGGATCGAGGGACAGTGGTTAGGGGCGAGCAGTACTTC.

The chain recombines TRBV9 with TRBJ2-7, with 7 nucleotides matching TRBD2. J lost 4 bases, V lost 4 bases, and 14 bases had no gene match. This CDR3 is 16 amino acids long. Germline V gene data show CDR1 as SGDLS and CDR2 as YYNGEE. DNA for the CDR3: TGTGCCAGCAGCTCCCCTGGGGTGGGCGGGAGTTACGAGCAGTACTTC. It is translated as CASSSPGVGGSYEQYF.

The V and J genes are TRBV18 and TRBJ1-2; weak D call: TRBD1 (6 bases). Trimming took off 3 bases at V and 4 bases at J, with 15 bases between the two ends. The germline V gene encodes CDR1 KGHSH and CDR2 LQKENI. The CDR3 extends over 15 amino acids. This CDR3 is CASSPTGGTSYGYTF. The DNA of the CDR3 is TGTGCCAGCTCACCGACAGGCGGAACCTCCTATGGCTACACCTTC.

The CDR3 spells CASSPLSETQYF. For the CDR3, the DNA is TGTGCCAGCAGCCCTTTATCGGAGACCCAGTACTTC. V usage is TRBV7-9 and J usage is TRBJ2-5; D gene unclear. This CDR3 contains 12 residues. The germline CDR1 and CDR2 sequences are SEHNR and FQNEAQ (reference sequence). Trimming took 5 bases from V and 5 from J, leaving 9 bases between them.

This sequence joins TRBV9 and TRBJ1-1; D remains unclear. Germline CDR1 reads SGDLS; CDR2 reads YYNGEE. V was clipped by 3 bases and J by 4 bases, with 7 bases between them. The CDR3 sequence is 12 residues long. The CDR3 nucleotides read TGTGCCAGCAGCGCGGAGGGCACTGAAGCTTTCTTT. Protein sequence: CASSAEGTEAFF.

The chain couples TRBV4-3 to TRBJ1-6; TRBD1 aligns across 8 bases. The CDR3 contains 14 residues. Per germline, CDR1 LGHNA and CDR2 YSLEER. V trimming: 4 bases; J trimming: 11 bases; junction bases outside the gene matches: 7. CDR3 bases: TGCGCCAGCAGCCCCGGACAGGGTTATACACCCCTCCACTTT. Translating it yields CASSPGQGYTPLHF.

The rearrangement uses TRBV18 and TRBJ1-3; D possibly corresponds to TRBD1 (5 bases). Looked up from germline, CDR1 is KGHSH and CDR2 is LQKENI. Trimming cost V 0 bases and J 1 base, with 13 bases left between them. The CDR3 runs to 17 residues. DNA for the CDR3: TGTGCCAGCTCACCACCTTCAGGGCGGCAGTCTGGAAACACCATATATTTT. Encoded protein: CASSPPSGRQSGNTIYF.

The chain combines TRBV28 with TRBJ1-1, with TRBD1 identical over 10 bases. Germline V lookup: CDR1 MDHEN, CDR2 SYDVKM. V lost 6 bases, J lost 5 bases, and 3 bases stayed unmatched. This CDR3 has 13 residues. The CDR3 DNA reads as TGTGCCAGCAGGGACAGGGGGATGACTGAAGCTTTCTTT. This sequence encodes CASRDRGMTEAFF.

This clone has only a few counts. This chain connects TRBV18 to TRBJ2-7; 10 bases are shared with TRBD1. The germline CDR1 and CDR2 sequences are KGHSH and LQKENI. This CDR3 contains 14 residues. V lost 4 bases to trimming and J lost 4 bases; unmatched junction nucleotides: 4. The CDR3 DNA is TGTGCCAGCTCACTTTCGGACAGGGGGTACGAGCAGTACTTC. This gives the protein CASSLSDRGYEQYF.

The chain couples TRBV29-1 to TRBJ2-1, with D perhaps TRBD2 (6 bases). This CDR3 spans 12 amino acids. CDR1 and CDR2 from the germline V gene are SQVTM and ANQGSEA. V gave up 7 bases and J gave up 6 bases, with 13 bases separating them. CDR3 residues: CSAGGSSNEQFF. CDR3 in DNA: TGCAGCGCTGGAGGGAGCTCCAATGAGCAGTTCTTC.

J is TRBJ2-3 and V is TRBV11-2, with 13 positions matching TRBD2. The CDR3 runs 16 residues. Per germline, CDR1 SGHAT and CDR2 FQNNGV. The V and J ends lost 1 base and 5 bases, in that order; junction bases with no gene match: 3. The CDR3 reads CASSLGTSGSGDTQYF. DNA for the CDR3: TGTGCCAGCAGCTTAGGGACTAGCGGGAGTGGAGATACGCAGTATTTT.

A single count supports this clone. The chain has TRBV18 and TRBJ1-1, with TRBD1 matching over 7 bases. Germline CDR1 is KGHSH and CDR2 is LQKENI. With 6 bases clipped from V and 1 base from J, the junction kept 5 bases outside the gene matches. The CDR3 runs to 14 residues. CDR3 residues: CASSRDRSNTEAFF. The CDR3 DNA reads as TGTGCCAGCTCGCGGGACAGATCGAACACTGAAGCTTTCTTT.

This clone was observed a few times. The chain recombines TRBV7-2 with TRBJ2-7, with 7 bases identical to TRBD2. V shed 1 base, J shed 0 bases, and the junction held 6 bases outside the gene matches. The CDR3 extends over 16 amino acids. From germline, CDR1 is SGHTA and CDR2 FQGNSA. CDR3 loop: CASSLGVLATSYEQYF. CDR3 sequence (DNA): TGTGCCAGCAGCTTAGGAGTACTAGCGACCTCCTACGAGCAGTACTTC.

The rearrangement uses TRBV30 and TRBJ1-1; 9 nucleotides match TRBD1. V was pared by 4 bases and J by 1 base, with 4 bases of the junction left unmatched. The CDR3 consists of 14 residues. Germline V gives CDR1 GTSNPN, CDR2 SVGIG (reference sequence). This chain's CDR3 is CAWTGTGRNTEAFF. In nucleotides, the CDR3 is TGTGCCTGGACCGGGACAGGGAGGAACACTGAAGCTTTCTTT.

The chain joins TRBV20-1 to TRBJ2-3, with no clear D. CDR1 DFQATT and CDR2 SNEGSKA come from the germline V gene (reference sequence). This CDR3 is 11 amino acids long. Trimming pared 3 bases from V and 2 bases from J, leaving 3 bases between. DNA of the CDR3: TGCAGTGCTAGCCACACAGATACGCAGTATTTT. Its protein product is CSASHTDTQYF.

The V gene is TRBV15, the J gene TRBJ2-5, with 11 nucleotides matching TRBD1. V was pared by 9 bases and J by 5 bases, with 14 bases of the junction left unmatched. The length of the CDR3 is 16 residues. The germline V gene has CDR1 LNHNV and CDR2 YYDKDF (reference sequence). The DNA for the CDR3 is TGTGCCACTTCACAGGACAGGGGGCATGTCGGGGAGACCCAGTACTTC. Amino acids: CATSQDRGHVGETQYF.

This chain connects TRBV7-2 to TRBJ2-3, with 7 bases fitting TRBD2. V lost 2 bases, J lost 2 bases, and 7 bases stayed unmatched. CDR1 is SGHTA and CDR2 is FQGNSA in the germline V gene. The CDR3 totals 16 residues. CDR3 sequence (DNA): TGTGCCAGCAGCTTACACCGCGGGAGTTACACAGATACGCAGTATTTT. Protein: CASSLHRGSYTDTQYF.

The table lists this clone with a count of one. The V call is TRBV28, the J call TRBJ2-2; 8 nucleotides match TRBD2. Germline CDR1 reads MDHEN; CDR2 reads SYDVKM. The CDR3 is made up of 14 amino acids. Trimming at V came to 6 bases and at J to 7 bases, leaving 7 bases not matched to a gene. The CDR3 DNA is TGTGCCAGCAGAGGCGGGGGGCCGAACGGGGAGCTGTTTTTT. Its translation is CASRGGGPNGELFF.

This clone was observed a handful of times. This chain joins TRBV18 and TRBJ1-1, with D possibly matching TRBD1 (5 bases). The CDR3 has 12 residues. The germline gives CDR1 KGHSH, CDR2 LQKENI. Trimming shortened V by 2 bases and J by 6 bases, and 7 bases separated the two germline ends. For the CDR3, the DNA is TGTGCCAGCTCACCAAGGGGCCCTGAAGCTTTCTTT. Translation: CASSPRGPEAFF.

This clone has a handful of counts. The chain has TRBV29-1 and TRBJ2-2; a possible D gene is TRBD2 (5 bases). Trimming stripped 4 bases from V and 7 bases from J, with 10 bases between. The germline CDR1 and CDR2 sequences are SQVTM and ANQGSEA. CDR3 length: 12 amino acids. The CDR3 bases are TGCAGCGTTGCCGGGATAGGCGGGGAGCTGTTTTTT. Translating it yields CSVAGIGGELFF.

The CDR3 is CASSQTGSYQPQHF. CDR3 DNA sequence: TGTGCCAGCAGCCAGACAGGGAGCTACCAGCCCCAGCATTTT. The chain combines TRBV28 with TRBJ1-5; 7 bases match TRBD1. This CDR3 is built from 14 residues. Trimming took 6 bases from V and 7 from J; bases not matched to a gene: 9. CDR1 and CDR2 (germline): MDHEN, SYDVKM. Drawing the rest from reference TRBV28 and TRBJ1-5, the complete variable domain is DVKVTQSSRYLVKRTGEKVFLECVQDMDHENMFWYRQDPGLGLRLIYFSYDVKMKEKGDIPEGYSVSREKKERFSLILESASTNQTSMYLCASSQTGSYQPQHFGDGTRLSIL.

The chain has TRBV7-6 and TRBJ2-1, with 15 bases fitting TRBD2. Germline-derived CDR1 and CDR2 are SGHVS and FNYEAQ. The CDR3 runs 18 residues. J gave up 4 bases and V 0 bases, and 4 bases lay outside the gene matches. This CDR3 is CASSLALGLAGGYNEQFF. As DNA, the CDR3 is TGTGCCAGCAGCTTAGCGCTGGGACTAGCGGGGGGTTACAATGAGCAGTTCTTC.

This chain joins TRBV2 and TRBJ2-3, with 7 bases lining up with TRBD1. After removal of 5 bases from V and 1 base from J, the junction contained 6 bases not matched to a gene. This CDR3 is 15 amino acids long. Germline loops: CDR1 SNHLY, CDR2 FYNNEI. The CDR3 here is CASSPPGQRTDTQYF. The CDR3 nucleotides read TGTGCCAGCAGTCCCCCGGGACAGCGCACAGATACGCAGTATTTT.

CDR3 DNA sequence: TGCGCCAGCATGGGGGGTTCTAGCGGGGATGGCACAGATACGCAGTATTTT. Translation: CASMGGSSGDGTDTQYF. The chain is built from TRBV10-2 and TRBJ2-3; 9 bases fit TRBD2. V shed 7 bases and J 1 base; nucleotides not matched to a gene: 12. The CDR3 is 17 amino acids. The V gene's germline CDR1 is WSHSY and CDR2 SAAADI.

This chain uses TRBV4-1 with TRBJ2-1; maybe TRBD2 (6 bases). V was trimmed by 1 base and J by 2 bases, leaving 15 bases between them. CDR1 is MGHRA, CDR2 YSYEKL, per germline. The CDR3 totals 17 residues. CDR3 region: CASSQVSREITYNEQFF. The CDR3 bases are TGCGCCAGCAGCCAAGTGTCTCGGGAGATCACCTACAATGAGCAGTTCTTC.

The gene calls are TRBV6-1 and TRBJ1-5; 8 positions agree with TRBD1. V trimming: 10 bases; J trimming: 4 bases; junction bases outside the gene matches: 6. The germline V gene encodes CDR1 MNHNS and CDR2 SASEGT. This CDR3 comprises 13 residues. CDR3 coding DNA: TGTGCCACGCAGCAGGGGGCTAATCAGCCCCAGCATTTT. Translating gives CATQQGANQPQHF.

This clone showed up many times. The V and J genes are TRBV4-3 and TRBJ1-4; 8 bases fit TRBD1. Germline V gene lookup returns CDR1 LGHNA and CDR2 YSLEER. There are 17 residues in the CDR3. The trim removed 3 bases at V and 7 bases at J, leaving 13 bases unmatched. CDR3 nucleotide sequence: TGCGCCAGCAGCCAGAAGGCAACCGGGGGGACAGGTGAAAAACTGTTTTTT. Protein sequence: CASSQKATGGTGEKLFF.